In its sample, the clone carrying this T cell receptor (beta chain) was seen a few times. The source of the sample is a study of patients and donors after allogeneic stem cell transplantation. TCRdb passed the RT-PCR reads through MiXCR, listing each CDR3 protein once. This sample has some 230,000 distinct CDR3 sequences, with around an eighth found just once. The CDR3 sequence is 18 residues long. The V gene end was trimmed by 7 bases and the J gene end by 3 bases; junction bases not matched to a gene: 15. Sequenced material: blood, either unsorted or a sorted T cell fraction (not recorded which). This sequence originates from a human donor who was either an allogeneic HSCT recipient or a stem cell or donor lymphocyte infusion donor (not recorded which). It is not recorded whose cells these are; they may come from a transplant donor. V gene TRBV12-3 or TRBV12-4 combines with J gene TRBJ2-2, with 9 bases aligning to TRBD1. The CDR3 DNA reads TGTGCCAGCACCTCGGGGCCGGGACAGGGCGAGCACACCGGGGAGCTGTTTTTT. It encodes CASTSGPGQGEHTGELFF.